The present TCR beta chain was sequenced within a study of shared clonotypes between healthy human individuals. Study context: Donors had three CD4 naive, three CD4 memory, two CD8 naive and one CD8 memory plate apiece. Study-wide findings and caveats: Non-shared clonotypes displayed generation probabilities falling below those of clonotypes present in all four donors. Generally, estimated richness proved larger in naive subsets than it did in memory subsets.

Trimming removed 5 bases from V and 4 bases from J; junction bases left unmatched: 7. Looked up from germline, CDR1 is LNHDA and CDR2 is SQIVND (reference sequence). The CDR3 has 15 amino acids. To note about this clone: Its antigen is as yet unknown. Other DNA sequences in the sample encode the same CDR3.

Original processing methods: ImmunoSEQ output held junction-only sequences without quality scores, so filtering differed. The protocol was immunoSEQ multiplex PCR, while the TCRdb copy is restricted to in-frame clones and leaves out a portion. D and trimming come from the DNA, and the V and J calls and clone size come from that table. Of some 2.1 million clones in the sample, around 93% were seen once. Selected positively for CCR7 and CD45RO-negative, naive CD8 cells excluded terminally differentiated effector memory CD45RA+ cells. Sequenced sample: naive CD8+ T cells from PBMCs. J is TRBJ2-3 and V is TRBV19; 9 nucleotides match TRBD1. This clonotype was obtained from a man between 18 and 29 years old in good health. Some clones in this sample may be carry-over from other donors' samples. The CDR3 loop reads CASSARDRAPDTQYF. Written as DNA, the CDR3 is TGTGCCAGTAGTGCCCGGGACAGGGCGCCAGATACGCAGTATTTT.